Below, 4 T cell receptor beta chains from the same sample are listed, as sequenced in a study of response to subunit inactivated influenza vaccine (dated by TCRdb to between 2017 and 2018). Library prep was done by RT-PCR. These reads were obtained on an Illumina HiSeq 2500. TCRdb passed the public sequencing reads through fastp at Q25 and MiXCR, retaining productive beta sequences. A single entry per CDR3 protein holds the most common genes and DNA from its merged rows. Here the sample has 500,000 to 600,000 distinct CDR3 sequences; around 8% occur a single time. The top ten hold roughly 13% of the sample. The sample here was PBMCs from blood, taken 23 to 25 months after vaccination. Source of these receptors: a man aged 45 to 70 who received an inactivated influenza vaccine. Donor details come from another sample of the same person, matched by shared clones.

This clonotype occurred a few times. The chain carries TRBV7-2 and TRBJ2-6; D call uncertain. Trimming removed 11 bases from V and 4 bases from J, with 12 bases in between. Germline V lookup: CDR1 SGHTA, CDR2 FQGNSA. The CDR3 consists of 13 residues. CDR3 in DNA: TGTGCCCTGGGAACGGAGGGGGCCAACGTCCTGACTTTC. Its translation: CALGTEGANVLTF. Full variable domain (rest looked up from reference TRBV7-2 and TRBJ2-6): GAGVSQSPSNKVTEKGKDVELRCDPISGHTALYWYRQSLGQGLEFLIYFQGNSAPDKSGLPSDRFSAERTGGSVSTLTIQRTQQEDSAVYLCALGTEGANVLTFGAGSRLTVL.

The chain recombines TRBV30 with TRBJ1-6; maybe TRBD1 (5 bases). The CDR3 has 12 amino acids. V shed 0 bases and J shed 11 bases, with 8 bases lying between them. Germline CDR1 GTSNPN, CDR2 SVGIG (reference sequence). CDR3 region: CAWSVGPAPLHF. In DNA, the CDR3 is TGTGCCTGGAGTGTGGGACCTGCACCCCTCCACTTT.

This clonotype was counted ten times or more. The chain has TRBV14 and TRBJ1-1; the D gene is possibly TRBD1 (5 bases). The CDR3 runs 14 residues. Germline V gene data show CDR1 as SGHDN and CDR2 as FVKESK. V lost 1 base to trimming and J lost 10 bases, with 16 bases between them. The CDR3 DNA sequence: TGTGCCAGCAGCCAAGCAGATTCGGGGCCGGGAGCTTTCTTT. Translating gives CASSQADSGPGAFF.

The table lists this clonotype with a few counts. The rearrangement uses TRBV20-1 and TRBJ1-3, with D unclear. Germline assignment: CDR1 DFQATT and CDR2 SNEGSKA (reference sequence). There are 16 residues in the CDR3. Trimming pared 0 bases from V and 0 bases from J, leaving 12 bases between. This CDR3 reads CSARDLQPNSGNTIYF. In DNA form, the CDR3 reads TGCAGTGCTAGAGATCTACAGCCGAACTCTGGAAACACCATATATTTT.